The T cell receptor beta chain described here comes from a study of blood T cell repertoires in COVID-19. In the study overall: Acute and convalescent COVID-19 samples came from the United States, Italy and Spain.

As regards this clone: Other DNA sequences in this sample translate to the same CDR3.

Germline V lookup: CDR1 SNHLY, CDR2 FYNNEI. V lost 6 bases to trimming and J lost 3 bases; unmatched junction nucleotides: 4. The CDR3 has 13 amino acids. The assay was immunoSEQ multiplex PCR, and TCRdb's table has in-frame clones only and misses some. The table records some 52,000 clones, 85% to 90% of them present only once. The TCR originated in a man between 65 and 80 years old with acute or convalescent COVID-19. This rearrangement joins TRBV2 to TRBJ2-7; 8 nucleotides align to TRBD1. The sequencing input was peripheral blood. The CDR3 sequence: CASRVGQGYEQYF. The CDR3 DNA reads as TGTGCCAGCAGGGTCGGACAGGGCTACGAGCAGTACTTC.